This T cell receptor (beta chain) was observed in a study of blood T cell repertoires in COVID-19. V gave up 4 bases and J gave up 2 bases; unmatched junction bases: 15. The CDR3 is 19 amino acids. Method: immunoSEQ multiplex PCR; TCRdb's copy keeps in-frame clones and lacks some. The table includes 180,000 or so clones, 89% detected once. Sequenced: PBMCs or T cells enriched from blood (not recorded which). The rearrangement links TRBV5-3 to TRBJ2-7; 13 nucleotides agree with TRBD2. TRBV5-3 counts as an open reading frame of uncertain function. This sequence originates from a middle-aged woman with acute COVID-19. This chain's CDR3 is CARSDTPLRTSGSPYEQYF. CDR3 nucleotide sequence: TGTGCCAGAAGCGATACGCCTCTTCGGACTAGCGGGAGCCCCTACGAGCAGTACTTC.